This TCR beta chain appears in the sequencing data of a study of OX40 agonist ivuxolimab in advanced cancers. This clone was detected only a few times. The CDR3 has 15 residues. J gave up 8 bases and V 4 bases, and 8 bases lay outside the gene matches. Per germline, CDR1 SGHRS and CDR2 YFSETQ. TCRdb keeps only in-frame clones here, not all; method: immunoSEQ multiplex PCR. The data contain tens of thousands of clones, 84% of them singletons. J is TRBJ2-1 and V is TRBV5-1; TRBD2 matches at 11 bases. Specimen: CD4+ or CD8+ T cells sorted from blood, collected in a trial of the OX40 agonist ivuxolimab. The sequence derives from an adult with an advanced solid tumor such as melanoma, head and neck, liver or kidney cancer. The CDR3 nucleotides are TGCGCCAGCAGCCTTATAGCGGGAGGGCAATATGAGCAGTTCTTC. Translating gives CASSLIAGGQYEQFF.